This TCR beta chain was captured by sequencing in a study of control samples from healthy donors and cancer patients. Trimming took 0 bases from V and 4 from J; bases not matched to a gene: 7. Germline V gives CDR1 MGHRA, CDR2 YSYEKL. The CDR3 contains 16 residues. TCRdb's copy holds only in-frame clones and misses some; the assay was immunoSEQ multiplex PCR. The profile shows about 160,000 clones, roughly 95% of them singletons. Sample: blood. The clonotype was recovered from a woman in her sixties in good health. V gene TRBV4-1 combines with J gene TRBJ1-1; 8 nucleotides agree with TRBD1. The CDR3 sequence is CASSQDTRTGFTEAFF. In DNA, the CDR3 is TGCGCCAGCAGCCAAGACACTAGGACAGGGTTCACTGAAGCTTTCTTT.